The rows below give T cell receptor beta chains drawn from one sample of a study of radiation and T cells in renal cell carcinoma. Measured with immunoSEQ multiplex PCR; TCRdb has only the in-frame clones, and not every one. The table includes around 60,000 clones, around 78% detected once. Sequenced material: blood, taken from a patient whose treatment included radiotherapy and nephrectomy. These receptors were obtained from a man aged 55 to 70 with renal cell carcinoma. The CDR3 runs from the conserved cysteine through the conserved F or W. The D gene is left open where the match is weak. The size of a clone is reported for some rows only, either as once, few or many, or as a class for expanded clones.

DNA,CDR3,D,V,size,J
TGCAGCGTTGAGCGGGACAGGAGCGAGCAGTACTTC,CSVERDRSEQYF,TRBD1,TRBV29-1,.,TRBJ2-7
TGCGCCAGCAGCCAAGAAAGATCGGCCAGCGGTGAGCAGTTCTTC,CASSQERSASGEQFF,.,TRBV4-1,.,TRBJ2-1
TGTGCCAGCAGTTGGAACTCAGCCAATGAAAAACTGTTTTTT,CASSWNSANEKLFF,.,TRBV5-4,.,TRBJ1-4
TGCGCCAGCAGCTTAAGACCTACAGGGGGCGACTCCTACGAGCAGTACTTC,CASSLRPTGGDSYEQYF,TRBD1,TRBV5-1,.,TRBJ2-7
TGTGCCAGCAGTTTTCCTCAGGGGGCGAGCTCCTACAATGAGCAGTTCTTC,CASSFPQGASSYNEQFF,TRBD1,TRBV27,.,TRBJ2-1
TGCGCCAGCAGCGCAGGGACTAGCGGGGACAATGAGCAGTTCTTC,CASSAGTSGDNEQFF,TRBD2,TRBV5-1,.,TRBJ2-1
TGTGCCAGCAGCAAGGGACAGCGCAACACTGAAGCTTTCTTT,CASSKGQRNTEAFF,TRBD1,TRBV5-6,few,TRBJ1-1
TGTGCCAGCAGCTCCCGGGTAGGACGGGGGAACTCTGGAAACACCATATATTTT,CASSSRVGRGNSGNTIYF,.,TRBV7-9,.,TRBJ1-3
TGTGCCAGCAGTGACAGGGAGGGGGTAGCTTTCTTT,CASSDREGVAFF,TRBD1,TRBV6-5,few,TRBJ1-1
TGCAGCGTTGAGGCAGGGATCACCGGGGAGCTGTTTTTT,CSVEAGITGELFF,.,TRBV29-1,.,TRBJ2-2
TGTGCCAGCAGCCAAGCAGGACTAGCGGGAGTGGCGCAGTATTTT,CASSQAGLAGVAQYF,TRBD2,TRBV14,medium-sized,TRBJ2-3
TGCGCCAGCAGCTTGGCCGTCCGGAAGGGTGAAGCTTTCTTT,CASSLAVRKGEAFF,.,TRBV5-1,.,TRBJ1-1
TGTGCCAGCAGGGCGGGAGTTGGGGCCAACGTCCTGACTTTC,CASRAGVGANVLTF,TRBD2,TRBV13,.,TRBJ2-6
TGCGCCAGCAGCCTTAATCTGGGACAGTTCAATCAGCCCCAGCATTTT,CASSLNLGQFNQPQHF,TRBD1,TRBV4-3,once,TRBJ1-5
TGTGCCAGCGCCCCGGGACAGGGAGCGTGGAACTATGGCTACACCTTC,CASAPGQGAWNYGYTF,TRBD1,TRBV7-6,.,TRBJ1-2
TGTGCCAGCAGTACCCACCGGGGCGACAGGTCCTACAATGAGCAGTTCTTC,CASSTHRGDRSYNEQFF,.,TRBV25-1,once,TRBJ2-1
TGTGCCAGCAGCGCCTCAGGGGGCTCTGTGGACGAGCAGTACTTC,CASSASGGSVDEQYF,TRBD1,TRBV9,.,TRBJ2-7
TGTGCCAGCAGTGTGGACAGAGACGAAAAACTGTTTTTT,CASSVDRDEKLFF,.,TRBV6-1,.,TRBJ1-4
TGTGCCAGCAGCTTAACTAGCGGGAACACCGGGGAGCTGTTTTTT,CASSLTSGNTGELFF,.,TRBV7-3,.,TRBJ2-2
TGTGCCAGCAGGAACAGGGACAGGGGGCGCAGGGACACTGAAGCTTTCTTT,CASRNRDRGRRDTEAFF,TRBD1,TRBV7-9,.,TRBJ1-1
TGTGCCAGCAGCCTTACAGGGAACCCTTACGAGCAGTACTTC,CASSLTGNPYEQYF,.,TRBV11-3,once,TRBJ2-7
TGTGCCAGCAGCCCCGAGGGGGTTCAGGGCTACACCTTC,CASSPEGVQGYTF,.,TRBV7-8,once,TRBJ1-2